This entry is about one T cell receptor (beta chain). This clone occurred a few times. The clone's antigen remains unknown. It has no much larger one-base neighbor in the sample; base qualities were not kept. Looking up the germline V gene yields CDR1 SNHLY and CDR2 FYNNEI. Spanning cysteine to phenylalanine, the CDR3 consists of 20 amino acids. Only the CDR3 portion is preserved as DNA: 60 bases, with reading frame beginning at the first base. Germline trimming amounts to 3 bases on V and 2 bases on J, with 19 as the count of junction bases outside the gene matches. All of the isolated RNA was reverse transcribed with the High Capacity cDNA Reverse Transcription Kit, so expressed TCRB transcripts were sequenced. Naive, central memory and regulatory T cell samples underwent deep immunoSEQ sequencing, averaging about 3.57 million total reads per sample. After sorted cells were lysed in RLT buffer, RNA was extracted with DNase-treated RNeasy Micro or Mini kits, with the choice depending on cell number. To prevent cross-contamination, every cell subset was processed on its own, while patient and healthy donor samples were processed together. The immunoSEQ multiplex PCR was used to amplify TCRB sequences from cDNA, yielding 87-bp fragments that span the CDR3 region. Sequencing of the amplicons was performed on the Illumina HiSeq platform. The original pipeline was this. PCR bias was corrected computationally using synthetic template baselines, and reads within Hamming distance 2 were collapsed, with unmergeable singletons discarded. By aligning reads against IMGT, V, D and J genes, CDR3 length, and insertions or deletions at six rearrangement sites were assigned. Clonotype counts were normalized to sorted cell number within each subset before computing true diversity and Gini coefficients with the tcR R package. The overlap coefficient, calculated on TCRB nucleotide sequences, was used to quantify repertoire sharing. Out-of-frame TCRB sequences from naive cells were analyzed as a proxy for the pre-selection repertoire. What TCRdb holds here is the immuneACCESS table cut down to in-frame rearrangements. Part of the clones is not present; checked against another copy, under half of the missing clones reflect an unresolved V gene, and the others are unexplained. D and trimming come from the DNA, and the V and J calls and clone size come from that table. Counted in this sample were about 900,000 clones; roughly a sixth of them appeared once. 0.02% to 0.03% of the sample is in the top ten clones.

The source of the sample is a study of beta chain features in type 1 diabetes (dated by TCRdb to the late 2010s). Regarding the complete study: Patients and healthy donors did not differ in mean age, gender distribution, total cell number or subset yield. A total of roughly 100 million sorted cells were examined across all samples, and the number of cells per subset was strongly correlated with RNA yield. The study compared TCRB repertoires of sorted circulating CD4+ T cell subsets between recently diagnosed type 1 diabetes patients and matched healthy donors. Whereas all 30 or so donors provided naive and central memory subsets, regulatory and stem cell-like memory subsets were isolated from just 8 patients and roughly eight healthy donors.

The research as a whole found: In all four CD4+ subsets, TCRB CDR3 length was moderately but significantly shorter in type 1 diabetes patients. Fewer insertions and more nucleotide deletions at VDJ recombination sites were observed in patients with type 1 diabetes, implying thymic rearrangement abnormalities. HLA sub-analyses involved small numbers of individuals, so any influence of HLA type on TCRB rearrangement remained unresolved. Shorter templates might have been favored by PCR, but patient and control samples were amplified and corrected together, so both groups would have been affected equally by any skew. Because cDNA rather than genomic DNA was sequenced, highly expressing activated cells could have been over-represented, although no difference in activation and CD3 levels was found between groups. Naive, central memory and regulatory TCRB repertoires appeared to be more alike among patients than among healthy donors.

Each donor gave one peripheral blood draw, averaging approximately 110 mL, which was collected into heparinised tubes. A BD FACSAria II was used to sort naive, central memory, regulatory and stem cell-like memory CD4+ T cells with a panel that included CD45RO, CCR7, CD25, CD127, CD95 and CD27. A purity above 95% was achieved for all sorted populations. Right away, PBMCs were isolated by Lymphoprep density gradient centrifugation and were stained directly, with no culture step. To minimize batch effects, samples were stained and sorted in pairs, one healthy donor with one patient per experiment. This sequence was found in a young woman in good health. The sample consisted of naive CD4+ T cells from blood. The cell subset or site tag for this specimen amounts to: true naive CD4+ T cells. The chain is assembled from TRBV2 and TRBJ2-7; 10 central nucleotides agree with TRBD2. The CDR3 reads CASSDGAWTSGQRTPYEQYF. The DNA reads TGTGCCAGCAGTGATGGAGCTTGGACTAGCGGACAAAGAACCCCCTACGAGCAGTACTTC.